A selection of T cell receptor beta chains follows, all from one sample in a study of T cells in Graves' hyperthyroidism and ophthalmopathy. MiXCR, applied by TCRdb to the multiplex PCR reads, yields one record per CDR3 protein. The data show about half a million distinct CDR3 sequences, less than 25% seen once. The sequencing input was blood. These receptors were collected from a man aged 18 to 29 with Graves' hyperthyroidism. Each CDR3 is given with its conserved first and last residue. A D gene is named only where the DNA matches it firmly. Clone size is given for some rows only: seen once, a few or many times, or a class if the clone is expanded.

V gene	clone size	D gene	J gene	CDR3 protein	CDR3 DNA
TRBV28	few	.	TRBJ2-5	CASSFVDRPDQETQYF	TGTGCCAGCAGTTTTGTGGACAGACCCGACCAAGAGACCCAGTACTTC
TRBV30	.	TRBD1	TRBJ1-5	CAWSPTRTGLGQPQHF	TGTGCCTGGAGTCCGACAAGGACAGGACTAGGCCAGCCCCAGCATTTT
TRBV15	many	TRBD1	TRBJ2-7	CATRDRANEQYF	TGTGCCACCAGAGACAGGGCCAACGAGCAGTACTTC
TRBV12-3/TRBV12-4	many	.	TRBJ2-4	CASRSWNIQYF	TGTGCCAGCAGGTCATGGAACATTCAGTACTTC
TRBV5-4	.	.	TRBJ1-5	CASSFQIRAEYSNQPQHF	TGTGCCAGCAGCTTTCAGATAAGGGCGGAATATAGCAATCAGCCCCAGCATTTT
TRBV2	many	.	TRBJ1-2	CASTPGPGYTF	TGTGCCAGCACCCCAGGTCCAGGCTACACCTTC
TRBV6-1	many	.	TRBJ1-3	CATLSWGARNTIYF	TGTGCCACCTTGAGCTGGGGGGCAAGAAACACCATATATTTT
TRBV6-1	many	.	TRBJ2-7	CASTRTPYEQYF	TGTGCCAGCACCCGGACCCCTTACGAGCAGTACTTC
TRBV20-1	.	.	TRBJ2-4	CSPGQGTNIKYF	TGCAGCCCAGGCCAGGGAACAAACATTAAGTACTTC
TRBV29-1	.	.	TRBJ1-3	CSVELNSGNTIYF	TGCAGCGTTGAGTTGAACTCTGGAAACACCATATATTTT
TRBV12-3/TRBV12-4	few	.	TRBJ2-2	CASRSRPPANTGELFF	TGTGCCAGCAGATCCCGCCCCCCCGCTAACACCGGGGAGCTGTTTTTT
TRBV29-1	.	.	TRBJ2-7	CSVGPSSNYEQYF	TGCAGCGTCGGCCCTTCATCAAACTACGAGCAGTACTTC
TRBV7-2	few	TRBD1	TRBJ2-1	CASSLAVPGQGYNEQFF	TGTGCCAGCAGCTTAGCGGTGCCGGGACAGGGGTACAATGAGCAGTTCTTC
TRBV12-3/TRBV12-4	many	TRBD2	TRBJ2-7	CASRRTGTGGSYEQYF	TGTGCCAGCAGAAGGACCGGGACGGGGGGTTCCTACGAGCAGTACTTC
TRBV12-3/TRBV12-4	few	.	TRBJ2-2	CASSRFGPGGAGELFF	TGTGCCAGCAGCCGTTTTGGGCCTGGGGGAGCCGGGGAGCTGTTTTTT
TRBV27	.	TRBD1	TRBJ1-1	CASSYRTGGPEAFF	TGTGCCAGCAGTTACAGGACAGGAGGTCCTGAAGCTTTCTTT
TRBV7-8	.	TRBD1	TRBJ1-2	CASSPGRDRTYGYTF	TGTGCCAGCAGCCCCGGTCGGGACAGGACCTATGGCTACACCTTC
TRBV7-2	many	.	TRBJ1-5	CASSSRTDSNQPQHF	TGTGCCAGCAGCTCGCGGACAGATAGCAATCAGCCCCAGCATTTT
TRBV9	.	.	TRBJ2-1	CASSGRGGGLIFF	TGTGCCAGCAGCGGTCGGGGCGGGGGCCTGATTTTCTTC
TRBV28	many	.	TRBJ2-3	CASSPGTDDFKDTQYF	TGTGCCAGCAGTCCCGGGACCGACGACTTTAAGGATACGCAGTATTTT
TRBV6-4	many	TRBD1	TRBJ1-3	CASRGGRSSAVGNTIYF	TGTGCCAGCAGAGGGGGCAGGTCTTCCGCGGTTGGAAACACCATATATTTT
TRBV6-2/TRBV6-3	many	.	TRBJ2-2	CASSTNVGELFF	TGTGCCAGCAGTACCAACGTCGGGGAGCTGTTTTTT
TRBV13	.	TRBD1	TRBJ2-7	CASARQGALGEQYF	TGTGCCAGCGCTAGACAGGGGGCGTTAGGGGAGCAGTACTTC
TRBV6-1	.	.	TRBJ1-2	CASSQGGRMDGYTF	TGTGCCAGCAGCCAAGGGGGGCGCATGGATGGCTACACCTTC
TRBV5-1	.	.	TRBJ1-1	CASSVGPDRAEAFF	TGCGCCAGCAGCGTGGGCCCCGATCGGGCTGAAGCTTTCTTT
TRBV12-3/TRBV12-4	.	.	TRBJ2-7	CASSVAVRSYEQYF	TGTGCCAGCAGCGTCGCGGTTAGGTCCTACGAGCAGTACTTC
TRBV12-3/TRBV12-4	many	.	TRBJ2-5	CASSLPGGGETQYF	TGTGCCAGCAGTTTACCAGGGGGAGGGGAGACCCAGTACTTC
TRBV20-1	.	.	TRBJ2-7	CSARVERYEQYF	TGCAGTGCTAGAGTTGAACGCTACGAGCAGTACTTC
TRBV20-1	many	TRBD1	TRBJ2-5	CSAIPGQGQETQYF	TGCAGTGCCATCCCGGGACAGGGCCAAGAGACCCAGTACTTC
TRBV11-3	.	TRBD2	TRBJ2-5	CASSSRLAGNQETQYF	TGTGCCAGCAGCTCTAGACTAGCGGGGAACCAAGAGACCCAGTACTTC
TRBV24-1	.	.	TRBJ2-3	CATSDFGGDTQYF	TGTGCCACCAGTGATTTTGGAGGAGATACGCAGTATTTT
TRBV4-1	.	.	TRBJ2-7	CASSQERGVAYEQYF	TGCGCCAGCAGCCAAGAGAGGGGAGTTGCCTACGAGCAGTACTTC
TRBV5-1	many	.	TRBJ1-5	CASSWEGGPPQHF	TGCGCCAGCAGCTGGGAGGGGGGTCCGCCCCAGCATTTT
TRBV29-1	.	TRBD1	TRBJ1-2	CSVAGTGHYGYTF	TGCAGCGTTGCGGGGACAGGGCACTATGGCTACACCTTC
TRBV6-5	many	.	TRBJ2-7	CASSYTGHDSYEQYF	TGTGCCAGCAGTTACACCGGACACGACTCCTACGAGCAGTACTTC
TRBV5-1	.	.	TRBJ2-2	CASSQGLTGELFF	TGCGCCAGCAGCCAGGGACTCACCGGGGAGCTGTTTTTT
TRBV3-1	many	.	TRBJ1-5	CASSLGAHQPQHF	TGTGCCAGCAGCCTGGGGGCTCACCAGCCCCAGCATTTT
TRBV12-3/TRBV12-4	many	.	TRBJ1-2	CASSLARSNYGYTF	TGTGCCAGCAGTTTAGCGCGTTCTAACTATGGCTACACCTTC
TRBV20-1	many	.	TRBJ2-5	CSATWGRRETQYF	TGCAGTGCTACCTGGGGGAGGCGTGAGACCCAGTACTTC
TRBV5-1	many	.	TRBJ2-5	CASSLVLGVKETQYF	TGCGCCAGCAGCTTGGTACTAGGGGTAAAGGAGACCCAGTACTTC
TRBV27	many	.	TRBJ1-2	CASSQYANYGYTF	TGTGCCAGCAGTCAATATGCTAACTATGGCTACACCTTC
TRBV19	.	.	TRBJ1-1	CASSLTAVSGAFF	TGTGCCAGTAGCCTCACTGCTGTCTCTGGAGCTTTCTTT
TRBV6-1	many	.	TRBJ2-6	CASRPGSGANVLTF	TGTGCCAGCAGACCAGGCTCTGGGGCCAACGTCCTGACTTTC
TRBV28	many	.	TRBJ2-7	CASLSAGGDVGEQYF	TGTGCCAGTCTCTCCGCTGGAGGGGATGTCGGCGAGCAGTACTTC
TRBV6-2/TRBV6-3	once	.	TRBJ1-2	CASSQGQAIYGYTF	TGTGCCAGCAGTCAAGGGCAGGCCATCTATGGCTACACCTTC